This TCR beta chain was documented in a study of control samples from healthy donors and cancer patients. The protocol was immunoSEQ multiplex PCR, while the TCRdb copy is restricted to in-frame clones and leaves out a portion. The sample lists under 85,000 clones, approximately 89% seen once, with about 6% in the top ten. V was shortened by 4 bases and J by 0 bases, with 16 bases between the two germline ends. The CDR3 consists of 18 residues. Germline CDR1 and CDR2: LGHNA and YNFKEQ. This clonotype was sampled from a man aged 60-69 years with colorectal cancer. The sequencing input was PBMCs. This sequence joins TRBV4-2 and TRBJ2-6; D is possibly TRBD2 (7 bases). CDR3 sequence (DNA): TGTGCCAGCAGCCCTAGAGGGGGGGCCTTCTCTGGGGCCAACGTCCTGACTTTC. This gives the protein CASSPRGGAFSGANVLTF.